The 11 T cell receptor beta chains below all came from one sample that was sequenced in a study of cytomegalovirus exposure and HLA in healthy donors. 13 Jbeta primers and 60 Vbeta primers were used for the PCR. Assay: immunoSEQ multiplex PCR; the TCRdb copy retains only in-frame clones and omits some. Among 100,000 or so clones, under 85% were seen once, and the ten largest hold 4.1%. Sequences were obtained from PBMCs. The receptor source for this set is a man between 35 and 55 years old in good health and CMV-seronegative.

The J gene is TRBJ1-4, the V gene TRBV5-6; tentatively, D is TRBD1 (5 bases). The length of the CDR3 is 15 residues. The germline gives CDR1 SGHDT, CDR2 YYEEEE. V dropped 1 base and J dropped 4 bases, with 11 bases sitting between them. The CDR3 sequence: CASSLSGSNNEKLFF. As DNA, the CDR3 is TGTGCCAGCAGCTTGTCAGGGTCGAATAATGAAAAACTGTTTTTT.

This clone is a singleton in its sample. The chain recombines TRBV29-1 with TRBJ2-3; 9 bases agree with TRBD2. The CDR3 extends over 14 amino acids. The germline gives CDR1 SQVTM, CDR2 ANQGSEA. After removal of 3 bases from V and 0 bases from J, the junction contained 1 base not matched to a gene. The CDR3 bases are TGCAGCGTTGAGAGCGGGGGGAGCACAGATACGCAGTATTTT. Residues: CSVESGGSTDTQYF.

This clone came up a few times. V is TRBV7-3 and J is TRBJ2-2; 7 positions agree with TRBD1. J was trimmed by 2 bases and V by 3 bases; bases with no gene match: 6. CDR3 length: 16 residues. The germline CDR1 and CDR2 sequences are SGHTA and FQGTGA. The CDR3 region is CASSFQRGPNTGELFF. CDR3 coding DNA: TGTGCCAGCAGCTTTCAAAGGGGGCCTAACACCGGGGAGCTGTTTTTT. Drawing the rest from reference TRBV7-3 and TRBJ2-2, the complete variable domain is GAGVSQTPSNKVTEKGKYVELRCDPISGHTALYWYRQSLGQGPEFLIYFQGTGAADDSGLPNDRFFAVRPEGSVSTLKIQRTERGDSAVYLCASSFQRGPNTGELFFGEGSRLTVL.

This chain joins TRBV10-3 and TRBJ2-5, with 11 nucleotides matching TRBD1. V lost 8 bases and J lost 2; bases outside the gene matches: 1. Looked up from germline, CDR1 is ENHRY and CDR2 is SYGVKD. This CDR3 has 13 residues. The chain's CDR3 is CAIGDRGQETQYF. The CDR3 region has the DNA TGTGCCATCGGGGACAGGGGGCAAGAGACCCAGTACTTC.

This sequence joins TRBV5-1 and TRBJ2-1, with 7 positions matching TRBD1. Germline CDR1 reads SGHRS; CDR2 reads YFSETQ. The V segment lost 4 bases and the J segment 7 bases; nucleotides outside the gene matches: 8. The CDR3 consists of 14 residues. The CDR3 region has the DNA TGCGCCAGCAGCGACAGGGTAGGTGGTAATGAGCAGTTCTTC. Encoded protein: CASSDRVGGNEQFF.

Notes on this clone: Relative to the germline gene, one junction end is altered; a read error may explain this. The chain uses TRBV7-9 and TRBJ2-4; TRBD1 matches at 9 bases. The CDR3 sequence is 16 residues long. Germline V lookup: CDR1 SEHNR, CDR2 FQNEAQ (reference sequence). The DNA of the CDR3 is TGTTCCAGCACCTCAATCGGTCTTACAGGGGGCGGCATTCAGTACTTC. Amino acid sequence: CSSTSIGLTGGGIQYF.

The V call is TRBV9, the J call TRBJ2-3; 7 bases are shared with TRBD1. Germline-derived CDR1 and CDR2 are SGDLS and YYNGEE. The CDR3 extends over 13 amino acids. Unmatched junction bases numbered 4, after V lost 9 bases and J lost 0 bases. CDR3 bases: TGTGCCACTGGGGACAGTAGCACAGATACGCAGTATTTT. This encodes CATGDSSTDTQYF.

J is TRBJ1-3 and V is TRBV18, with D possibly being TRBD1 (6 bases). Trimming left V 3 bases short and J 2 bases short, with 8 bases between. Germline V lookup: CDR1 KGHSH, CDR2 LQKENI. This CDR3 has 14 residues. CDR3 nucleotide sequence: TGTGCCAGCTCACCGGACAGTGCTGGAAACACCATATATTTT. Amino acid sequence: CASSPDSAGNTIYF.

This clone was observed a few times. The CDR3 coding sequence is TGTGCCAGTAGTATAAGAGGCTACGAAAAACTGTTTTTT. Amino acid sequence: CASSIRGYEKLFF. The chain couples TRBV19 to TRBJ1-4; no clear D gene. Germline V gene data show CDR1 as LNHDA and CDR2 as SQIVND (reference sequence). With 2 bases removed from V and 8 bases from J, the gap between germline ends came to 9 bases. The CDR3 sequence is 13 residues long.

The CDR3 DNA reads as TGTGCCAGCAGCGCAGGACAGGGGGCGCGTGGAAACACCATATATTTT. It specifies CASSAGQGARGNTIYF. This chain joins TRBV7-9 and TRBJ1-3; 11 bases line up with TRBD1. V shed 5 bases, J shed 3 bases, and the junction held 6 bases outside the gene matches. The CDR3 totals 16 residues. CDR1 and CDR2 from the germline V gene are SEHNR and FQNEAQ (reference sequence).

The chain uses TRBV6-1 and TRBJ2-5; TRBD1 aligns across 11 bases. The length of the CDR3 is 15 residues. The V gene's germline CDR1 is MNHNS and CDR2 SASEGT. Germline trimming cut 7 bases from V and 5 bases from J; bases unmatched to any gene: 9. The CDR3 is CASKVRTGGRETQYF. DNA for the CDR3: TGTGCCAGCAAAGTTCGGACAGGGGGCAGGGAGACCCAGTACTTC.